These 9 T cell receptor beta chains originate from one sample sequenced in a study of shared clonotypes between healthy human individuals. The repertoire was sequenced with immunoSEQ multiplex PCR; TCRdb's copy has only in-frame clones and lacks some. The sample contains fewer than 3 million clones, just under 95% of which appear only once. Sequenced sample: naive CD4+ T cells from PBMCs. Subset reported: CD45RA+ positively selected. These receptor sequences come from a man between 18 and 29 years old in good health. Some clones in this sample may be carry-over from other donors' samples.

The chain links TRBV13 to TRBJ1-3; D unresolved. Trimming took off 6 bases at V and 0 bases at J, with 15 bases between the two ends. Germline V gene data show CDR1 as PRHDT and CDR2 as FYEKMQ (reference sequence). The CDR3 contains 16 residues. The CDR3 coding sequence is TGTGCCAGCAGGTCTGGCAGAGCCTTCTCTGGAAACACCATATATTTT. Translation: CASRSGRAFSGNTIYF.

This chain links TRBV28 with TRBJ2-7, with 7 bases fitting TRBD2. Germline V gives CDR1 MDHEN, CDR2 SYDVKM. V shed 6 bases, J shed 6 bases, and the junction held 5 bases outside the gene matches. The CDR3 consists of 12 residues. The CDR3 nucleotides read TGTGCCAGCAGAACCCCTAGCGGCGAGCAGTACTTC. Its translation is CASRTPSGEQYF.

The J gene is TRBJ2-6, the V gene TRBV28; 7 nucleotides align to TRBD2. Germline lookup yields CDR1 MDHEN and CDR2 SYDVKM. This CDR3 is built from 18 residues. Trimming took 6 bases from V and 0 from J; bases not matched to a gene: 11. The CDR3 DNA reads TGTGCCAGCAGCCCTCGCGCGGGGGTCCTCTCTGGGGCCAACGTCCTGACTTTC. Encoded protein: CASSPRAGVLSGANVLTF.

This sequence joins TRBV10-3 and TRBJ1-2; TRBD1 matches at 7 bases. After removal of 7 bases from V and 5 bases from J, the junction contained 13 bases not matched to a gene. CDR1 and CDR2 (germline): ENHRY, SYGVKD. This CDR3 comprises 15 residues. The CDR3 DNA follows: TGTGCCATCAACGTAGAGGGGGCGAAATCTTATGGCTACACCTTC. This codes for CAINVEGAKSYGYTF.

The V and J genes are TRBV11-2 and TRBJ1-5, with D uncertain. The germline V gene encodes CDR1 SGHAT and CDR2 FQNNGV. This CDR3 comprises 16 residues. Trimming took 1 base from V and 0 from J, leaving 10 bases between them. CDR3 bases: TGTGCCAGCAGCTTAGTTCCCGGTTATAGCAATCAGCCCCAGCATTTT. Translating gives CASSLVPGYSNQPQHF.

This clone was detected only once. The V gene is TRBV5-1, the J gene TRBJ2-2, with D possibly matching TRBD1 (6 bases). Trimming left V 4 bases short and J 1 base short, with 20 bases between. This CDR3 spans 18 amino acids. Germline lookup yields CDR1 SGHRS and CDR2 YFSETQ. CDR3 in amino acids: CASSPRGSGTLNTGELFF. DNA for the CDR3: TGCGCCAGCAGCCCCAGGGGTTCCGGGACATTGAACACCGGGGAGCTGTTTTTT.

On this clone itself: Other DNA sequences in this sample translate to the same CDR3. The J gene is TRBJ2-1, the V gene TRBV18, with 11 bases lining up with TRBD1. CDR1 and CDR2 (germline): KGHSH, LQKENI. The V and J ends lost 3 bases and 6 bases, in that order; junction bases with no gene match: 4. The CDR3 length is 15 residues. The CDR3 spells CASSPGTGGFNEQFF. Written as DNA, the CDR3 is TGTGCCAGCTCACCCGGGACAGGGGGTTTCAATGAGCAGTTCTTC.

The V gene is TRBV30, the J gene TRBJ2-4, with 9 bases fitting TRBD1. This CDR3 comprises 14 residues. V lost 0 bases and J lost 6; bases outside the gene matches: 3. Germline CDR1 and CDR2: GTSNPN and SVGIG (reference sequence). The CDR3 is CAWSVRDRANIQYF. The CDR3, as DNA: TGTGCCTGGAGTGTACGGGACAGGGCAAACATTCAGTACTTC.

Turning to this clone: The sample carries other DNA sequences with the same CDR3. The rearrangement joins TRBV11-3 to TRBJ2-4; TRBD1 or TRBD2 may be the D gene (5 bases each). Germline values: CDR1 SGHNT, CDR2 YENEEA. The CDR3 contains 15 residues. V lost 5 bases and J 1 base, leaving 12 bases between the germline ends. The CDR3 loop is CASSPPGTAKNIQYF. The DNA of the CDR3 is TGTGCCAGCAGCCCCCCCGGGACGGCCAAAAACATTCAGTACTTC.